This T cell receptor (beta chain) comes out of a study of cytomegalovirus exposure and HLA in healthy donors. General observations from the study: Being productive about 87% or about 30% of the time was typical of most TCR beta V segments in an earlier analysis.

Primers for the PCR totalled 60 Vbeta and 13 Jbeta. Generated by immunoSEQ multiplex PCR, the TCRdb table keeps only in-frame clones and is missing some. The table has 130,000 to 150,000 clones, around 86% seen once. In germline, CDR1 is SGHDN, CDR2 FVKESK. V was clipped by 2 bases and J by 3 bases, with 8 bases between them. The CDR3 has 13 residues. With regard to this clone: Its cognate antigen is unknown.

The sequenced sample was PBMCs. This chain uses TRBV14 with TRBJ2-7, with D possibly matching TRBD1 (6 bases). The receptor's source is a woman aged 30 to 39 in good health and CMV-seronegative. The CDR3 is CASSQRTDYEQYF. The CDR3 coding sequence is TGTGCCAGCAGCCAAAGGACAGACTACGAGCAGTACTTC. Looking up the rest from reference TRBV14 and TRBJ2-7 gives the full variable domain: EAGVTQFPSHSVIEKGQTVTLRCDPISGHDNLYWYRRVMGKEIKFLLHFVKESKQDESGMPNNRFLAERTGGTYSTLKVQPAELEDSGVYFCASSQRTDYEQYFGPGTRLTVT.